The sample holds many counts of the clone carrying this T cell receptor beta chain. Its antigen is currently unknown. These data are taken from a study of regulatory T cells in long-lasting Graves disease. Time point denoted: persistent/refractory GD, antithyroid drugs over 5 years with positive TRAb. TCR sequences were obtained from RNA taken from PBMCs. Libraries of TCR beta came from iRepertoire HTBI primers plus Arm-PCR of CDR3 regions. TCRdb ran MiXCR on the multiplex PCR reads and lists one entry per CDR3 protein. The data hold hundreds of thousands of distinct CDR3 sequences, with around 21% observed a single time. V gave up 3 bases and J gave up 2 bases; unmatched junction bases: 10. The CDR3 totals 15 residues. Germline V gene data show CDR1 as DFQATT and CDR2 as SNEGSKA (reference sequence). General study results and limits: Persistent Graves' patients showed less TCR diversity than newly diagnosed ones.

Source: peripheral blood mononuclear cells (PBMCs), taken when the disease was refractory, from a patient treated with antithyroid drugs. The sequence came from a female donor with Graves disease. The genes are TRBV20-1 and TRBJ2-7, with 7 bases fitting TRBD1. CDR3 in amino acids: CSARQQGRSAYEQYF. The CDR3 DNA reads as TGCAGTGCTAGGCAACAGGGGCGCAGCGCCTACGAGCAGTACTTC.